The rows below give T cell receptor beta chains drawn from one sample of a study of identical twins. MiXCR, run by TCRdb on the 5' RACE reads, gives a single entry per CDR3 protein. The sample shows 650,000 to 800,000 distinct CDR3 sequences, around 8.6% of them seen only once. Another study also made use of these data, one on yellow fever vaccine responses in identical twins.

Specimen: PBMCs. The origin of the receptors is a woman aged 18-29 years in good health. CDR3s include the opening cysteine and the closing phenylalanine or tryptophan. D genes are given only for firm matches. Size tells how often a clone was seen (once, few, many) or the class of an expanded clone, and some rows leave it out.

J gene | V gene | clone size | D gene | CDR3 protein | CDR3 DNA
TRBJ2-5 | TRBV28 | NA | TRBD1 | CASSGQALGETQYF | TGTGCCAGTTCGGGACAGGCCCTGGGGGAGACCCAGTACTTC
TRBJ2-7 | TRBV5-1 | NA | NA | CASSLDPSEQYF | TGCGCCAGCAGCTTGGATCCTTCTGAGCAGTACTTC
TRBJ1-5 | TRBV24-1 | few | NA | CATGGFDLNQPQHF | TGTGCCACGGGGGGATTCGACCTGAATCAGCCCCAGCATTTT
TRBJ2-1 | TRBV6-5 | many | TRBD2 | CASSSRTGTSGSHEQFF | TGTGCCAGCAGTTCGAGAACCGGGACTAGCGGGTCGCATGAGCAGTTCTTC
TRBJ2-5 | TRBV28 | NA | NA | CASIRSSRLRETQYF | TGTGCCAGCATCCGCTCATCAAGGTTGCGGGAGACCCAGTACTTC
TRBJ2-5 | TRBV9 | few | TRBD1 | CASSSDRVRETQYF | TGTGCCAGCAGCTCGGACAGGGTGCGGGAGACCCAGTACTTC
TRBJ2-5 | TRBV20-1 | few | TRBD2 | CSARILAGDQETQYF | TGCAGTGCTAGGATTTTAGCGGGAGACCAAGAGACCCAGTACTTC
TRBJ2-7 | TRBV29-1 | once | NA | CSVEAPSEGSYEQYF | TGCAGCGTTGAGGCCCCTAGCGAGGGATCCTACGAGCAGTACTTC
TRBJ2-1 | TRBV20-1 | few | TRBD2 | CSARASSGGNWNEQFF | TGCAGTGCTAGGGCGTCTAGCGGGGGGAATTGGAATGAGCAGTTCTTC
TRBJ2-7 | TRBV10-3 | few | NA | CAIKEDGPYEQYF | TGTGCCATCAAGGAGGACGGACCCTACGAGCAGTACTTC
TRBJ2-1 | TRBV6-5 | few | NA | CASSYSKRWDGADGEQFF | TGTGCCAGCAGTTACTCGAAAAGGTGGGACGGAGCCGATGGAGAGCAGTTCTTC
TRBJ2-3 | TRBV18 | NA | NA | CASSPKAIDTQYF | TGTGCCAGCTCACCCAAGGCGATAGATACGCAGTATTTT
TRBJ2-7 | TRBV29-1 | many | TRBD1 | CSVSRDSRNEQYF | TGCAGCGTGAGTCGGGACAGCCGGAACGAGCAGTACTTC
TRBJ2-2 | TRBV7-6 | few | NA | CASSLGTGLIAGELFF | TGTGCCAGCAGCTTAGGAACAGGGCTAATCGCCGGGGAGCTGTTTTTT
TRBJ2-7 | TRBV27 | many | NA | CASSPGTTAYEQYF | TGTGCCAGCAGTCCGGGGACCACCGCCTACGAGCAGTACTTC
TRBJ2-1 | TRBV28 | few | NA | CASTLGLSYNEQFF | TGTGCCAGCACCTTGGGGCTTTCCTACAATGAGCAGTTCTTC
TRBJ2-3 | TRBV28 | NA | NA | CASSLSLGGTQVTQYF | TGTGCCAGCAGTTTAAGTTTGGGCGGGACCCAGGTTACGCAGTATTTT
TRBJ2-3 | TRBV28 | NA | NA | CASSSFEDTQYF | TGTGCCAGCAGTTCTTTCGAAGATACGCAGTATTTT
TRBJ2-4 | TRBV5-6 | NA | TRBD2 | CASSLRLAGEAKNIQYF | TGTGCCAGCAGCTTGAGGCTAGCGGGAGAGGCCAAAAACATTCAGTACTTC
TRBJ2-3 | TRBV4-3 | NA | TRBD1 | CASSPGQGFTDTQYF | TGCGCCAGCAGCCCGGGACAGGGGTTTACAGATACGCAGTATTTT
TRBJ2-4 | TRBV11-2 | NA | NA | CASSYYRGEGNRVDIQYF | TGTGCCAGCAGCTACTACCGGGGCGAAGGGAATCGTGTTGACATTCAGTACTTC
TRBJ2-3 | TRBV11-3 | few | NA | CASSLGPMGDLYF | TGTGCCAGCAGCTTAGGTCCTATGGGGGACCTGTATTTT
TRBJ2-1 | TRBV30 | NA | NA | CAWSVLVGLLYNEQFF | TGTGCCTGGAGTGTACTCGTCGGGTTGCTTTACAATGAGCAGTTCTTC
TRBJ2-1 | TRBV20-1 | few | TRBD2 | CSASSGLAGARSYNEQFF | TGCAGTGCTAGTTCTGGACTAGCGGGGGCCCGCTCCTACAATGAGCAGTTCTTC
TRBJ1-4 | TRBV29-1 | few | TRBD1 | CSVQRTGVSEKLFF | TGCAGCGTCCAGAGGACAGGGGTCAGTGAAAAACTGTTTTTT
TRBJ1-2 | TRBV28 | many | NA | CASSGAGVQMNYGYTF | TGTGCCAGCAGTGGGGCTGGGGTGCAGATGAACTATGGCTACACCTTC
TRBJ2-5 | TRBV28 | NA | NA | CASNPIRDLTQETQYF | TGTGCCAGCAACCCGATCCGGGACCTTACTCAAGAGACCCAGTACTTC
TRBJ2-3 | TRBV12-3/TRBV12-4 | many | NA | CASKLAGTDTQYF | TGTGCCAGCAAATTAGCAGGCACAGATACGCAGTATTTT
TRBJ2-7 | TRBV3-1 | few | NA | CASSKNPGLRETF | TGTGCCAGCAGCAAAAATCCGGGACTCAGGGAGACCTTC